The present entry profiles one TCR beta chain with its context. Produced via immunoSEQ multiplex PCR; TCRdb's table is partial and in-frame only. The sample contains about 480,000 clones, approximately 88% of which appear only once. The germline V gene has CDR1 LNHDA and CDR2 SQIVND (reference sequence). The CDR3 extends over 16 amino acids. J was trimmed by 1 base and V by 1 base; bases with no gene match: 6. This sample is drawn from a study of blood T cell repertoires in COVID-19. Enrolment of Seattle patients took place during active infection, and they were followed longitudinally. The source of this sequence is a woman aged 45 to 65 with COVID-19, enrolled during active disease. The chain uses TRBV19 and TRBJ1-1; TRBD1 matches at 7 bases. The source material was peripheral blood. The CDR3: CASSIARQGGNTEAFF. CDR3 nucleotides: TGTGCCAGTAGTATAGCCCGACAGGGAGGGAACACTGAAGCTTTCTTT.